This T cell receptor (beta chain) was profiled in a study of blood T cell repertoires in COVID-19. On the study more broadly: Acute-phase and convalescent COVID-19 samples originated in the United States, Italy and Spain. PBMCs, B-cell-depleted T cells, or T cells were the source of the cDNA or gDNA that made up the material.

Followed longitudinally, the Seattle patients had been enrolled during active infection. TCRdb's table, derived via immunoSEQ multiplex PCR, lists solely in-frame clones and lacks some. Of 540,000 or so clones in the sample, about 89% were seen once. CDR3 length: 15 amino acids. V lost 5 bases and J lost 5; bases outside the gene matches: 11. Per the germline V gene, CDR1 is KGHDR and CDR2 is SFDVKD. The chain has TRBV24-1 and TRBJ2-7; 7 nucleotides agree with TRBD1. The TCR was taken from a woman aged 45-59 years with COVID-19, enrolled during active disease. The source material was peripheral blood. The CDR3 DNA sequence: TGTGCCACCAGTGGGGAATACAGGGGAGCCAACGAGCAGTACTTC. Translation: CATSGEYRGANEQYF.